The table lists the clone carrying this T cell receptor beta chain with a few counts. This record comes from a study of shared clonotypes between healthy human individuals. Sequencing was performed with immunoSEQ multiplex PCR; in TCRdb, only in-frame clones are kept and a portion is missing. The profile shows over a million clones, about four fifths of them singletons. Unmatched junction bases numbered 13, after V lost 10 bases and J lost 4 bases. Per the germline V gene, CDR1 is MDHEN and CDR2 is SYDVKM. The CDR3 has 15 residues. The V gene is TRBV28, the J gene TRBJ1-1; 9 bases line up with TRBD1. Input material: memory CD4+ T cells from PBMCs. Subset reported: CD45RA-negative fraction. This receptor was obtained from a man younger than 30 in good health. Some clones in this sample may be carry-over from other donors' samples. The DNA for the CDR3 is TGTGCCACCCGACCCGGGACAGGGATGGGCACTGAAGCTTTCTTT. As protein: CATRPGTGMGTEAFF.